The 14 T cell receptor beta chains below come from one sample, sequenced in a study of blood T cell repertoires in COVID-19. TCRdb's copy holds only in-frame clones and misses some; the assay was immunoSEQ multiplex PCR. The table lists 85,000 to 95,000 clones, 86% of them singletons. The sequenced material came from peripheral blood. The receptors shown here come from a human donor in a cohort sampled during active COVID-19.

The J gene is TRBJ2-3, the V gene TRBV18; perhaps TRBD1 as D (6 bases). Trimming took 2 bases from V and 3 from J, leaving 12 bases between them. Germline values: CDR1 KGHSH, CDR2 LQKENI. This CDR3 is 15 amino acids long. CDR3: CASSPFVTGTDTQYF. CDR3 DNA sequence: TGTGCCAGCTCACCATTTGTAACAGGGACAGATACGCAGTATTTT. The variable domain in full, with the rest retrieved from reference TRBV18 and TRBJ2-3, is NAGVMQNPRHLVRRRGQEARLRCSPMKGHSHVYWYRQLPEEGLKFMVYLQKENIIDESGMPKERFSAEFPKEGPSILRIQQVVRGDSAAYFCASSPFVTGTDTQYFGPGTRLTVL.

The CDR3 DNA reads TGCGCCAGCAGCTTGCTGGGAGGGACTAGCGAATACGAGCAGTACTTC. Residues: CASSLLGGTSEYEQYF. The J gene is TRBJ2-7, the V gene TRBV5-1, with TRBD2 matching 10 bases. The V gene end was trimmed by 1 base and the J gene end by 4 bases; junction bases not matched to a gene: 8. Germline CDR1 reads SGHRS; CDR2 reads YFSETQ. The CDR3 runs 16 residues.

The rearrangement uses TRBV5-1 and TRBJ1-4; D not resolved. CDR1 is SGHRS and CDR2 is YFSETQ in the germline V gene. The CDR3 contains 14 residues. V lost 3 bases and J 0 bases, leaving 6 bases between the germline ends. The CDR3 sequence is CASSWGATNEKLFF. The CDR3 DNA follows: TGCGCCAGCAGCTGGGGAGCAACTAATGAAAAACTGTTTTTT.

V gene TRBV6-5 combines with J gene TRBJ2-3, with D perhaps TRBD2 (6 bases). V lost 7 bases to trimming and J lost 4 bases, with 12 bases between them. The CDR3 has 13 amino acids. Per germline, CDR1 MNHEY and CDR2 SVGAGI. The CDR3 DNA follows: TGTGCCAGCATCGGGCCGGGGGCAGATACGCAGTATTTT. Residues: CASIGPGADTQYF.

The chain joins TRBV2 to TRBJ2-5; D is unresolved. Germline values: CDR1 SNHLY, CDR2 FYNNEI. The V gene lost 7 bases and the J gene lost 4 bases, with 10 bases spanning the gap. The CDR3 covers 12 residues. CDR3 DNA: TGTGCCAGCACGTGGGCCTCAGAGACCCAGTACTTC. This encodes CASTWASETQYF. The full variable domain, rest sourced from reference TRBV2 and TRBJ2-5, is EPEVTQTPSHQVTQMGQEVILRCVPISNHLYFYWYRQILGQKVEFLVSFYNNEISEKSEIFDDQFSVERPDGSNFTLKIRSTKLEDSAMYFCASTWASETQYFGPGTRLLVL.

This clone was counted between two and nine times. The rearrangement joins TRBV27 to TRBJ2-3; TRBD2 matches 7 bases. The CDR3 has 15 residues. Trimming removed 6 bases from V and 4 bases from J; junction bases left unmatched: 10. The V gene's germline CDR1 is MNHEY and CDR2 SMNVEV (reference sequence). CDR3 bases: TGTGCCAGCAGCTCCGGACTAGGGATGGCAGATACGCAGTATTTT. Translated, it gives CASSSGLGMADTQYF.

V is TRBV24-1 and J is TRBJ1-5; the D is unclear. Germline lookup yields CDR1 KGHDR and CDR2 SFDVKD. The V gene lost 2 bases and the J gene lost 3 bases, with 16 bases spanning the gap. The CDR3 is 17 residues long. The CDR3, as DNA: TGTGCCACCAGTGATTCTAGTTTTGGACTGATCAATCAGCCCCAGCATTTT. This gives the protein CATSDSSFGLINQPQHF.

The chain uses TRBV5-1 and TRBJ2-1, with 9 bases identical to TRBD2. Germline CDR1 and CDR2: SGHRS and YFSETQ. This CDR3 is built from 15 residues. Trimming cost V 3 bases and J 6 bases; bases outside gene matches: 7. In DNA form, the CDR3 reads TGCGCCAGCAGCTCACAAGCGGGAGGCGGCAATGAGCAGTTCTTC. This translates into CASSSQAGGGNEQFF.

The chain's CDR3 is CASSPSMGAAGELFF. CDR3 nucleotide sequence: TGTGCCAGCTCACCCAGTATGGGGGCCGCCGGGGAGCTGTTTTTT. The rearrangement joins TRBV18 to TRBJ2-2, with D maybe TRBD1 (6 bases). The length of the CDR3 is 15 residues. The V gene lost 3 bases and the J gene lost 6 bases, with 14 bases spanning the gap. The germline V gene has CDR1 KGHSH and CDR2 LQKENI.

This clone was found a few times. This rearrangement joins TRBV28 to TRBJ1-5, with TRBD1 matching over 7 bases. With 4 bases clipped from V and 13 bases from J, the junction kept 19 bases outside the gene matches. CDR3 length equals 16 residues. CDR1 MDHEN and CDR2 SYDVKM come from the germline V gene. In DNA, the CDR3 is TGTGCCAGCAGTTCAATCCTCTATCGAGACAGGGTTCCTCAGCATTTT. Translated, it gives CASSSILYRDRVPQHF.

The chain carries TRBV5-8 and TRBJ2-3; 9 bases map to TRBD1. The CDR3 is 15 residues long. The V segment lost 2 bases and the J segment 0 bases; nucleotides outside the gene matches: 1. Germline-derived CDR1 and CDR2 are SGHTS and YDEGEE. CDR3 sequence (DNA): TGTGCCAGCAGCTTCGGGACAGGGAGCACAGATACGCAGTATTTT. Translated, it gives CASSFGTGSTDTQYF.

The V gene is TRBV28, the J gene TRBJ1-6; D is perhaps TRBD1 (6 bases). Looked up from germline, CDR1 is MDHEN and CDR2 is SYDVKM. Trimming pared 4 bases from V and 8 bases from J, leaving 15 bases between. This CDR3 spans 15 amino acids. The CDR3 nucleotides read TGTGCCAGCAGTTCCTGGGCCCAGGGGTATTCACCCCTCCACTTT. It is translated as CASSSWAQGYSPLHF.

CDR3 sequence (DNA): TGTGCCACCAGTCCTACCTCAGGAAGGATTGAAGCTTTCTTT. Its translation is CATSPTSGRIEAFF. V and J are TRBV15 and TRBJ1-1; D gene uncertain. CDR1 is LNHNV, CDR2 YYDKDF, per germline (reference sequence). The ends were cut back, 6 bases at V and 7 bases at J, with 18 bases in the middle. The CDR3 is 14 residues long.

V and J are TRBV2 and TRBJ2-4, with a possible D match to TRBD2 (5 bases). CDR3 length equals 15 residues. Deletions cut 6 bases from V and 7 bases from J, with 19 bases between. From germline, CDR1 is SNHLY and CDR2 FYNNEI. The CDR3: CASSPSREWGNIQYF. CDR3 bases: TGTGCCAGCAGCCCCTCGAGGGAGTGGGGTAACATTCAGTACTTC.